A selection of T cell receptor beta chains follows, all from one sample in a study of graft-versus-host responses after intestinal transplantation. The protocol was immunoSEQ multiplex PCR, while the TCRdb copy is restricted to in-frame clones and leaves out a portion. The sample contains 8,000 or so clones, more than 85% of which appear only once. This specimen consisted of PBMCs, obtained 11 days after intestinal transplantation. The receptors were gathered from a human patient who received an intestinal transplant, so some T cells may come from the graft donor. Both conserved end residues are part of each CDR3. The D gene is left open where the match is weak. Rows may omit the clone size; those that give it use once, few, many or a size class.

DNA,CDR3,V,size,J,D
TGTGCCAGCAGCTTAGAGACAGGGGGACTCTACGAGCAGTACTTC,CASSLETGGLYEQYF,TRBV7-8,NA,TRBJ2-7,TRBD1
TGTGCCAGCAGTTCCCCACCGACAGTGATGAACACTGAAGCTTTCTTT,CASSSPPTVMNTEAFF,TRBV28,NA,TRBJ1-1,NA
TGTGCCAGCAGCTTGGCACAGGGCAATCAGCCCCAGCATTTT,CASSLAQGNQPQHF,TRBV5-6,NA,TRBJ1-5,NA
TGTGCCAGCATCTTAAGCGGGGTCACAGATACGCAGTATTTT,CASILSGVTDTQYF,TRBV5-5,NA,TRBJ2-3,TRBD2
TGTGCCAGCAGTGACGGTCAGGCCACCGGGGAGCTGTTTTTT,CASSDGQATGELFF,TRBV6-4,NA,TRBJ2-2,NA
TGTGCCAGCAGATTTACAGGGACTACTGGGGCCAACGTCCTGACTTTC,CASRFTGTTGANVLTF,TRBV2,NA,TRBJ2-6,NA
TGTGCCAGTAGTACCTTTCCGACAGGGGGCCGCACTGAAGCTTTCTTT,CASSTFPTGGRTEAFF,TRBV19,NA,TRBJ1-1,TRBD1
TGTGCCAGTAGTATAGATGTAGCGGGGACCTACAATGAGCAGTTCTTC,CASSIDVAGTYNEQFF,TRBV19,NA,TRBJ2-1,TRBD2
TGTGCCAGCTCAGAGGGAAACAATCAGCCCCAGCATTTT,CASSEGNNQPQHF,TRBV18,NA,TRBJ1-5,NA
TGCGCCAGCAGCTTGGTCGACAGTGAAGCTTTCTTT,CASSLVDSEAFF,TRBV5-1,NA,TRBJ1-1,NA
TGTGCCAGCACTCAACTATCACAGGGCTTGAACACTGAAGCTTTCTTT,CASTQLSQGLNTEAFF,TRBV27,NA,TRBJ1-1,NA
TGTGCCAGCAGAGCGGACAGGGGTAACTATGGCTACACCTTC,CASRADRGNYGYTF,TRBV2,NA,TRBJ1-2,TRBD1
TGTGCCAGCAGTTACTCAGGGTCCAGGGACTATGGCTACACCTTC,CASSYSGSRDYGYTF,TRBV6-5,once,TRBJ1-2,NA
TGTGCCAGCACCCCTTCCGGCGGGGGGAGGCCCGGGGAGCTGTTTTTT,CASTPSGGGRPGELFF,TRBV7-2,NA,TRBJ2-2,TRBD2
TGTGCCTGGAGTGTAGGGCTCAAGGGAGTTTTCTTT,CAWSVGLKGVFF,TRBV30,once,TRBJ1-1,NA
TGCGCCAGCAGTCGAGAGGGTTTTGAAGCTTTCTTT,CASSREGFEAFF,TRBV5-1,once,TRBJ1-1,NA
TGTGCCAGCTCACTGGGGACAGGGGGCGCTCAGTATGGCTACACCTTC,CASSLGTGGAQYGYTF,TRBV18,NA,TRBJ1-2,TRBD1
TGCGCCAGCAGCTTTGGAGAAGGGGCCTCCGGAGAGCTGTTTTTT,CASSFGEGASGELFF,TRBV5-1,NA,TRBJ2-2,NA
TGCAGTGTGGCGGATAACACTGAAGCTTTCTTT,CSVADNTEAFF,TRBV20-1,NA,TRBJ1-1,NA
TGTGCCAGCCTCAGCGCCGGGACAGGGTTCGACACCATATATTTT,CASLSAGTGFDTIYF,TRBV28,NA,TRBJ1-3,TRBD1
TGTGCCAGCAGTGAAGGACAGGGGAATGAGCAGTTCTTC,CASSEGQGNEQFF,TRBV2,NA,TRBJ2-1,TRBD1
TGCGCCAGCAGCTTGGGAGCTGATATATCCTACAATGAGCAGTTCTTC,CASSLGADISYNEQFF,TRBV5-1,NA,TRBJ2-1,NA
TGCGCCAGCAGCCAAGCCTTCAGGGGGCCGAACGAGCAGTACTTC,CASSQAFRGPNEQYF,TRBV4-1,NA,TRBJ2-7,TRBD1
TGTGCCAGCAGCGGGAGAAGGTCCCCAAACAATGAGCAGTTCTTC,CASSGRRSPNNEQFF,TRBV9,NA,TRBJ2-1,NA
TGCGCCAGCAGCTCTTCAGGGTTGGGCTACACCTTC,CASSSSGLGYTF,TRBV5-1,NA,TRBJ1-2,NA
TGTGCCAGCAGTTACTCCCCTACCGGTTTGAACACTGAAGCTTTCTTT,CASSYSPTGLNTEAFF,TRBV6-5,NA,TRBJ1-1,NA
TGTGCCATCAGCAGACAGGATACTTCTGGCGGGGAGCTGTTTTTT,CAISRQDTSGGELFF,TRBV10-3,NA,TRBJ2-2,NA
TGTGCCAGAAGCTTGGGACAGGGTAATCAGCCCCAGCATTTT,CARSLGQGNQPQHF,TRBV5-3,NA,TRBJ1-5,TRBD1
TGTGCCAGCAGCTTCGACGGGGGGCGGGGTGCGCAGTACTTC,CASSFDGGRGAQYF,TRBV7-8,NA,TRBJ2-7,NA
TGTGCCAGCAGCTTTGACACGACAGGGCCTCCCATGGGCTCCTACAATGAGCAGTTCTTC,CASSFDTTGPPMGSYNEQFF,TRBV7-6,NA,TRBJ2-1,TRBD1
TGTGCCAGCAGTGGACAGGAGAGGTACAATGAGCAGTTCTTC,CASSGQERYNEQFF,TRBV27,NA,TRBJ2-1,TRBD1
TGTGCCAGCAGTTTATCCAAATGGTGGGGACAGGGTGACTCGAACACTGAAGCTTTCTTT,CASSLSKWWGQGDSNTEAFF,TRBV28,once,TRBJ1-1,TRBD1
TGTGCCAGTAGTTCTCGACAGGGTCGATCACCCCTCCACTTT,CASSSRQGRSPLHF,TRBV19,NA,TRBJ1-6,TRBD1
TGTGCCAGTAGTATTCGTAGGGGGCTCAATCAGCCCCAGCATTTT,CASSIRRGLNQPQHF,TRBV19,NA,TRBJ1-5,TRBD1
TGTGCCAGCAGCCCCTGGCAGGGACACACAGATACGCAGTATTTT,CASSPWQGHTDTQYF,TRBV11-1,NA,TRBJ2-3,NA
TGTGCCAGCAGCATGGTGACTAGCGGGGGGGACACAGATACGCAGTATTTT,CASSMVTSGGDTDTQYF,TRBV4-2,NA,TRBJ2-3,TRBD2
TGTGCCTGGAGGGCCCCCCGACAGGGGGCGAGGACTGAAGCTTTCTTT,CAWRAPRQGARTEAFF,TRBV30,NA,TRBJ1-1,TRBD1
TGTGCCATCAGCGCAGGGAGGTACAATCAGCCCCAGCATTTT,CAISAGRYNQPQHF,TRBV10-3,NA,TRBJ1-5,NA
TGTGCCAGCAGCGTAGAGACTAGCGGGACAGATACGCAGTATTTT,CASSVETSGTDTQYF,TRBV9,NA,TRBJ2-3,TRBD2
TGTGCCAGCAGCTTAGGACTAGCGGCCAACAATGAGCAGTTCTTC,CASSLGLAANNEQFF,TRBV7-9,NA,TRBJ2-1,TRBD2
TGCGCCAGCAGCCCGGGACAGGGGACCGGGGAGCTGTTTTTT,CASSPGQGTGELFF,TRBV5-1,NA,TRBJ2-2,TRBD1
TGTGCCAGCGGGACTAGCGGGTTCGGAGATACGCAGTATTTT,CASGTSGFGDTQYF,TRBV5-6,NA,TRBJ2-3,TRBD2
TGTGCCAGCAGTTGGGGTCCGACAGGGAACACTGAAGCTTTCTTT,CASSWGPTGNTEAFF,TRBV6-7,NA,TRBJ1-1,NA
TGTGCCAGCAGCTTAGGAGCGGGAGGATACAATGAGCAGTTCTTC,CASSLGAGGYNEQFF,TRBV11-2,NA,TRBJ2-1,TRBD2
TGTGCCAGCAGCTCCCAACCCCGCCCTAGTCTGGATACGCAGTATTTT,CASSSQPRPSLDTQYF,TRBV7-6,once,TRBJ2-3,NA
TGTGCCAGCAGTTTCGGGGGATCGGAGGAAGAGACCCAGTACTTC,CASSFGGSEEETQYF,TRBV28,NA,TRBJ2-5,NA
TGTGCCAGCAGCGACCTGCGACAGACAGGGACCCCCTATGGCTACACCTTC,CASSDLRQTGTPYGYTF,TRBV9,NA,TRBJ1-2,TRBD1
TGTGCCAGCAGCCAAGATCCTAGCGGGAACACCGGGGAGCTGTTTTTT,CASSQDPSGNTGELFF,TRBV4-2,NA,TRBJ2-2,TRBD2
TGTGCCAGCAGCCACCTTCAGGGGACAAAAATGAACACTGAAGCTTTCTTT,CASSHLQGTKMNTEAFF,TRBV28,NA,TRBJ1-1,NA
TGTGCCTGGAGTTCCGGGACAATTGCTTTCTTT,CAWSSGTIAFF,TRBV30,NA,TRBJ1-1,NA
TGTGCCAGCAGCCGACACCGGACTAGCGGGACTCACACAGATACGCAGTATTTT,CASSRHRTSGTHTDTQYF,TRBV5-6,NA,TRBJ2-3,TRBD2
TGCGCCAGCAGCCAGAAGGGGCAGGGGGCTAATGAAGCTTTCTTT,CASSQKGQGANEAFF,TRBV4-1,NA,TRBJ1-1,TRBD1
TGTGCCAGCAGCGTAGATGATAGCAGCAATCAGCCCCAGCATTTT,CASSVDDSSNQPQHF,TRBV9,NA,TRBJ1-5,NA
TGTGCCACCAGCAGGGGAAACAGGGAGTGGGGCTATGGCTACACCTTC,CATSRGNREWGYGYTF,TRBV15,NA,TRBJ1-2,NA
TGTGCCAGCAGCGCAGAGGGCTCGTCCTACGAGCAGTACTTC,CASSAEGSSYEQYF,TRBV9,NA,TRBJ2-7,NA
TGTGCCAGCTATCCAGGGGCCGCGGAGACCCAGTACTTC,CASYPGAAETQYF,TRBV5-5,NA,TRBJ2-5,NA
TGTGCCAGCAGTGAAAGGGACAGAGTTACGGGAAACACCATATATTTT,CASSERDRVTGNTIYF,TRBV6-1,NA,TRBJ1-3,TRBD1
TGTGCCAGTAGCTTTGGGGCGGGACTCGTTCCCGGGGAGCTGTTTTTT,CASSFGAGLVPGELFF,TRBV19,NA,TRBJ2-2,NA
TGTGCCAGCAGTTTCTCCGGGACTAGCGGGGGGCGGGGAAATACGCAGTATTTT,CASSFSGTSGGRGNTQYF,TRBV27,NA,TRBJ2-3,TRBD2